This entry lists 5 T cell receptor beta chains sequenced from one sample in a study of T cells in Graves' hyperthyroidism and ophthalmopathy. Researchers took RNA transcripts and amplified the TCR beta CDR3 regions from them. HTBI primers drove first-round RT-PCR of the TCR CDR3. TCRdb called the multiplex PCR reads again in MiXCR, with one record for every CDR3 protein. The data hold about 710,000 distinct CDR3 sequences, with around 15% observed a single time. The sample taken for sequencing was blood. The receptors shown here come from a man between 18 and 35 years old with Graves' hyperthyroidism.

This clonotype was counted at least ten times. This chain links TRBV27 with TRBJ1-1, with D possibly matching TRBD1 (5 bases). Germline V gives CDR1 MNHEY, CDR2 SMNVEV (reference sequence). This CDR3 is built from 14 residues. Deletions cut 3 bases from V and 1 base from J, with 9 bases between. In nucleotides, the CDR3 is TGTGCCAGCAGTTTTGAGCAGGGGAACACTGAAGCTTTCTTT. Protein sequence: CASSFEQGNTEAFF.

This clonotype was found a few times. This rearrangement joins TRBV15 to TRBJ2-5; D call uncertain. Germline-derived CDR1 and CDR2 are LNHNV and YYDKDF (reference sequence). This CDR3 has 15 amino acids. Deletions cut 8 bases from V and 4 bases from J, with 20 bases between. CDR3 DNA sequence: TGTGCCACCTACCCGGGCGCGCTCCTGGGAGAGACCCAGTACTTC. This encodes CATYPGALLGETQYF.

J is TRBJ2-1 and V is TRBV29-1; D perhaps matches TRBD1 (6 bases). The V gene's germline CDR1 is SQVTM and CDR2 ANQGSEA. The V gene lost 6 bases and the J gene lost 10 bases, with 22 bases spanning the gap. The CDR3 runs 14 residues. DNA of the CDR3: TGCAGCGTGGGGGCGGCCCCACCGATACTGGAGCAGTTCTTC. Protein product: CSVGAAPPILEQFF.

This clonotype was found many times. The DNA of the CDR3 is TGTGCCAGCAGACAGGGGCCCCACAATGAGCAGTTCTTC. This encodes CASRQGPHNEQFF. V usage is TRBV27 and J usage is TRBJ2-1; 7 nucleotides match TRBD1. From germline, CDR1 is MNHEY and CDR2 SMNVEV (reference sequence). The V and J ends lost 6 bases and 5 bases, in that order; junction bases with no gene match: 4. The CDR3 runs to 13 residues.

This clonotype has a count of ten or more. The chain couples TRBV28 to TRBJ2-7, with D hard to call. V lost 4 bases and J 4 bases, leaving 20 bases between the germline ends. From germline, CDR1 is MDHEN and CDR2 SYDVKM. CDR3 length: 16 amino acids. The CDR3: CASSSARSPDGYEQYF. CDR3 DNA sequence: TGTGCCAGCAGTTCCGCACGGAGCCCGGACGGGTACGAGCAGTACTTC.